This T cell receptor (beta chain) emerged from a study of lymphopenia after photon versus proton radiotherapy. Trimming took off 8 bases at V and 5 bases at J, with 13 bases between the two ends. Per germline, CDR1 SNHLY and CDR2 FYNNEI. CDR3 length: 12 residues. Details on this clone: The antigen is unknown.

Whole-study results and caveats: Proton therapy kept repertoires fairly stable, unlike photons, which gained effector/memory cells.

Assay used: immunoSEQ multiplex PCR; TCRdb lists only in-frame clones, some missing. Of some 70,000 clones detected, over 70% appear once; the ten largest clones hold 10% to 12%. This specimen consisted of peripheral blood, obtained from a patient treated with proton-based radiotherapy. The chain joins TRBV2 to TRBJ2-7; D call uncertain. The TCR originated in an elderly man with esophageal cancer. This CDR3 is CASLRYTNEQYF. The CDR3 bases are TGTGCCAGCCTCCGCTACACTAACGAGCAGTACTTC.